This TCR beta chain was identified during a study of spatial heterogeneity in lung cancer. TCRdb reprocessed the 5' RACE reads via MiXCR and lists one record per CDR3 protein. The sample has some 1,100 distinct CDR3 sequences, around 12% seen once; the top ten hold roughly a sixth. Study findings and constraints: One measure, the expanded intratumoral alpha and beta TCR count, tracked tumor mutation counts.

Time point defined: sample taken at primary tumor resection. The cohort: over 65 early-stage, untreated non-small cell lung cancer patients. CDR3 length: 15 residues. Germline assignment: CDR1 LGHDT and CDR2 YNNKEL (reference sequence). Trimming shortened V by 1 base and J by 1 base, and 10 bases separated the two germline ends. In the case of this clonotype: No antigen is known for it. This beta chain was picked up by a library intended for alpha chains and is off target, so its count carries little meaning.

The clonotype was recovered from a male donor with early-stage non-small cell lung cancer. This chain links TRBV3-1 with TRBJ1-2, with D possibly being TRBD1 (6 bases). Material: lung tumor tissue, obtained at surgery. The CDR3 DNA is TGTGCCAGCAGCCAAGTAGGACAGATTAACTATGGCTACACCTTC. Its protein is CASSQVGQINYGYTF.